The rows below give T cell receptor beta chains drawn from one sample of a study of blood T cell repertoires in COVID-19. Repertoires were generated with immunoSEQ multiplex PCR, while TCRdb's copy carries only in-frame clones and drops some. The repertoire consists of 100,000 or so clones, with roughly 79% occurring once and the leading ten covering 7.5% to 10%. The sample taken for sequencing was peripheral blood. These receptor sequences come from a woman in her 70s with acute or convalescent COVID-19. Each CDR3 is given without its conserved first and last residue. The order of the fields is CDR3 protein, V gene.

CDR3: ASRTPSGRASNEQF
V: TRBV28

CDR3: ASSYSGGTTEAF
V: TRBV6-2/TRBV6-3

CDR3: AIGESYEQY
V: TRBV6-5

CDR3: ASSSGQGGQPQH
V: TRBV5-1

CDR3: ASSGTGGGETQY
V: TRBV7-2

CDR3: ASSLDIAGVGNEQF
V: TRBV28

CDR3: ASSYHPGTGRFVDEQY
V: TRBV6-2/TRBV6-3

CDR3: ASSLDGGGQPDTQY
V: TRBV5-1

CDR3: ASSLLAGGYGTQY
V: TRBV28

CDR3: ASSHGGANTEAF
V: TRBV7-9

CDR3: ASRSPGSGANVLT
V: TRBV11-2

CDR3: ATSRGDYLDSNQPQH
V: TRBV15

CDR3: ASSLRGQGSGYYQPQH
V: TRBV28

CDR3: ASSQVNGGGNEQF
V: TRBV3-1/TRBV3-2

CDR3: ASSFGTGLADTQY
V: TRBV19

CDR3: ASSPGTSGGGTQY
V: TRBV7-9

CDR3: ASEGTGMNTEAF
V: TRBV10-2

CDR3: ACRAGLNEKLF
V: TRBV30

CDR3: ASSRTFVEAF
V: TRBV27

CDR3: ASSYSKEGAGYT
V: TRBV6-5

CDR3: ASSYQDRDQPQH
V: TRBV6-2/TRBV6-3

CDR3: ASSEEQFNQPQH
V: TRBV6-1

CDR3: AWGLAGGSNFWGDLDTQY
V: TRBV30

CDR3: ASSLGELSVRDEQF
V: TRBV7-9

CDR3: ASSRDRSGELF
V: TRBV5-4

CDR3: ASSLYPALAGDTQY
V: TRBV5-1

CDR3: ASSPGRSSYNEQF
V: TRBV5-4

CDR3: ASSLVRGSYNEQF
V: TRBV5-4

CDR3: ASSPAGSNSPLH
V: TRBV27

CDR3: ASSLMAGGGTRRSSVSPLH
V: TRBV7-6

CDR3: ASSPPLDRGDYGYT
V: TRBV28

CDR3: ASSQDLGTGIDGYT
V: TRBV4-3

CDR3: ASSPGAGTGYGYT
V: TRBV5-1

CDR3: AISRLAGGSEQF
V: TRBV10-3

CDR3: ATSGLTYGYT
V: TRBV19

CDR3: ASSSRTGAGNQPQH
V: TRBV28

CDR3: ASSAYSGTPPNTGELF
V: TRBV27

CDR3: ASSGMDRDSYNSPLH
V: TRBV28

CDR3: ASSLLGGGRSYEQY
V: TRBV5-4

CDR3: ASSRQGTEAF
V: TRBV6-5

CDR3: ASSGPGTGRGQPQH
V: TRBV2

CDR3: ASSVQGQGSYTEAF
V: TRBV19

CDR3: AWSPGTWAEQY
V: TRBV30

CDR3: ASSLGREQY
V: TRBV7-2

CDR3: ASSTDRYQPQH
V: TRBV19

CDR3: ASSRTKNTEAF
V: TRBV19

CDR3: ATSASVNQPQH
V: TRBV24-1

CDR3: ASGLVMGPLGAQPQH
V: TRBV12-5